Each of the 2 T cell receptor beta chains below was sequenced from the same sample in a study of blood T cell repertoires in COVID-19. Clones were sequenced by immunoSEQ multiplex PCR, and TCRdb holds only the in-frame ones, with some missing. The data show fewer than 250,000 clones, approximately 82% seen once. The sequencing input was peripheral blood. Every receptor here comes from a woman aged 80 or older with acute or convalescent COVID-19.

The CDR3: CSASPAANTGELFF. The CDR3 coding sequence is TGCAGTGCTAGTCCGGCGGCAAACACCGGGGAGCTGTTTTTT. V gene TRBV20-1 combines with J gene TRBJ2-2; unclear D gene. CDR1 is DFQATT, CDR2 SNEGSKA, per germline (reference sequence). The CDR3 consists of 14 residues. V dropped 3 bases and J dropped 2 bases, with 10 bases sitting between them.

In this sample, this clone turned up once. The chain links TRBV5-1 to TRBJ2-5; 11 positions agree with TRBD2. Losses at the gene ends were 5 bases for V and 5 bases for J; bases not matched to a gene: 11. CDR1 is SGHRS and CDR2 is YFSETQ in the germline V gene. CDR3 length equals 16 residues. The CDR3 region has the DNA TGCGCCAGCAGGGAAGTCGGGACTAGCGGCGGGGAGACCCAGTACTTC. It translates to CASREVGTSGGETQYF.